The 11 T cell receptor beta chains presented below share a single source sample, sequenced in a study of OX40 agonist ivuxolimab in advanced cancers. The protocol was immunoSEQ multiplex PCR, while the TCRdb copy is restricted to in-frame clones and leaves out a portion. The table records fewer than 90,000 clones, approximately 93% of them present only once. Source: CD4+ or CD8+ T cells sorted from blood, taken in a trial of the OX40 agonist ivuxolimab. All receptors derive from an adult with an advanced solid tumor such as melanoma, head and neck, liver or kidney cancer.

CDR3 protein: CASSQLLAGGYEQYF. The DNA of the CDR3 is TGTGCCAGCAGCCAATTACTAGCGGGAGGGTACGAGCAGTACTTC. This sequence joins TRBV14 and TRBJ2-7; 13 nucleotides agree with TRBD2. This CDR3 is built from 15 residues. The germline gives CDR1 SGHDN, CDR2 FVKESK. V lost 2 bases, J lost 4 bases, and 2 bases stayed unmatched.

CDR3 DNA sequence: TGTGCCAGCAGCCCCGGTATTAGTTTTCGCGAGCAGTACTTC. It translates to CASSPGISFREQYF. The V gene is TRBV11-2, the J gene TRBJ2-7; D ambiguous. The CDR3 runs 14 residues. From germline, CDR1 is SGHAT and CDR2 FQNNGV. V gave up 5 bases and J gave up 6 bases, with 17 bases separating them.

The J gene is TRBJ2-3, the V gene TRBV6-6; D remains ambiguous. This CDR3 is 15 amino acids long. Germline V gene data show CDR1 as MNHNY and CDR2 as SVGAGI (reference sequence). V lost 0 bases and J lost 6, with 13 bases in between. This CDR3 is CASSYSISTTDTQYF. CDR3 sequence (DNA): TGTGCCAGCAGTTACTCGATTAGTACCACGGATACGCAGTATTTT.

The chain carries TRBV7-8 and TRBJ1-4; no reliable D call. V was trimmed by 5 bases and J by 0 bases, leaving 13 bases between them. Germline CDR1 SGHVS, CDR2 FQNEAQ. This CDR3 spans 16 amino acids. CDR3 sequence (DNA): TGTGCCAGCAGCCCCGACAAGAGTCCAACTAATGAAAAACTGTTTTTT. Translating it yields CASSPDKSPTNEKLFF.

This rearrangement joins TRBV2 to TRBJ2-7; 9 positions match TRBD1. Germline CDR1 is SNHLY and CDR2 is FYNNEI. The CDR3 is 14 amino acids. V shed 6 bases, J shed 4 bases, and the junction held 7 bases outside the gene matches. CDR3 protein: CASSLGGQGYEQYF. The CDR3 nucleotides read TGTGCCAGCAGCCTTGGGGGACAGGGATACGAGCAGTACTTC.

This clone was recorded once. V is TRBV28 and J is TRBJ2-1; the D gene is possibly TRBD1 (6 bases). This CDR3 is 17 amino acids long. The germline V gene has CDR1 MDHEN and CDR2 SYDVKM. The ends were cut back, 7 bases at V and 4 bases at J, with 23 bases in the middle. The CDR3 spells CASTKSGDRRPYNEQFF. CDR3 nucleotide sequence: TGTGCCAGCACCAAATCCGGAGACAGGAGACCATACAATGAGCAGTTCTTC.

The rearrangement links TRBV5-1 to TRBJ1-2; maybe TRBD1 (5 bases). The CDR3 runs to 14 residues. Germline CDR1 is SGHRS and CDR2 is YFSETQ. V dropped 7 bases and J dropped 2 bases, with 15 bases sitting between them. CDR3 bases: TGCGCCAGCCATACGGGACGCTTGAACTATGGCTACACCTTC. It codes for CASHTGRLNYGYTF.

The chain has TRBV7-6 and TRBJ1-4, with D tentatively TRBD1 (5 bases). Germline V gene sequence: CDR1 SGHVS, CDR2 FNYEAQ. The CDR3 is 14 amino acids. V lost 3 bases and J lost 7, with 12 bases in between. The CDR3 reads CASSLGLGGEKLFF. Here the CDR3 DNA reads TGTGCCAGCAGCTTGGGTCTCGGGGGTGAAAAACTGTTTTTT.

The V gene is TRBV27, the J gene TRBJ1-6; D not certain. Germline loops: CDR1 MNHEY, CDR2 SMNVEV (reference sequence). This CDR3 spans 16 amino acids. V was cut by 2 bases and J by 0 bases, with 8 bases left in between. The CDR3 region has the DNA TGTGCCAGCAGTTTAAGGGCCCCCTCCTATAATTCACCCCTCCACTTT. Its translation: CASSLRAPSYNSPLHF.

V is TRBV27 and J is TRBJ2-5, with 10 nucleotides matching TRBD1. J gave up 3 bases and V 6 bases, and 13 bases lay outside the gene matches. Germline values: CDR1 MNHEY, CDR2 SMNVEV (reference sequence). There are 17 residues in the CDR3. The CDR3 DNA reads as TGTGCCAGCAGACCACGAACTGCCGGGACAGGGGAAGAGACCCAGTACTTC. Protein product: CASRPRTAGTGEETQYF.

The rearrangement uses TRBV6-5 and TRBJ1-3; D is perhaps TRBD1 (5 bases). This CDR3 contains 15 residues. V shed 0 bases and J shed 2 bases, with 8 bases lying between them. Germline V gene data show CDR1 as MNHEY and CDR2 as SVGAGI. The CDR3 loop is CASSYSGGAGNTIYF. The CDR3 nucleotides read TGTGCCAGCAGTTACTCGGGGGGGGCTGGAAACACCATATATTTT.